Sequencing of this T cell receptor beta chain was carried out in a study of HIV-infected patients and healthy controls. The CDR3 has 14 amino acids. V lost 4 bases, J lost 4 bases, and 8 bases lay in between. Alpha and beta constant-region primers primed reverse transcription of around 550 ng RNA. Separate chain-specific third strand synthesis with multiplexing indices produced the alpha and beta libraries. A 5' RACE adapter with a random hexamer and the SP2 primer site was joined to cDNA. TCRdb used MiXCR to reprocess the 5' RACE reads, holding one entry per CDR3 protein. The data contain thousands of distinct CDR3 sequences, around 9.3% of them singletons. This clonotype was recorded at least ten times. Antiretroviral therapy had run roughly three months, about 14 weeks, before follow-up blood collection. The repertoire came from unfractionated whole blood and reflected all unsorted peripheral T cells.

V and J are TRBV12-3 or TRBV12-4 and TRBJ2-6; D not certain. The clonotype comes from an adult with HIV infection. This specimen consisted of blood, obtained during antiretroviral therapy. The CDR3 DNA follows: TGTGCCAGCAGTTCCGACCCCGGGGCCAACGTCCTGACTTTC. Encoded protein: CASSSDPGANVLTF.